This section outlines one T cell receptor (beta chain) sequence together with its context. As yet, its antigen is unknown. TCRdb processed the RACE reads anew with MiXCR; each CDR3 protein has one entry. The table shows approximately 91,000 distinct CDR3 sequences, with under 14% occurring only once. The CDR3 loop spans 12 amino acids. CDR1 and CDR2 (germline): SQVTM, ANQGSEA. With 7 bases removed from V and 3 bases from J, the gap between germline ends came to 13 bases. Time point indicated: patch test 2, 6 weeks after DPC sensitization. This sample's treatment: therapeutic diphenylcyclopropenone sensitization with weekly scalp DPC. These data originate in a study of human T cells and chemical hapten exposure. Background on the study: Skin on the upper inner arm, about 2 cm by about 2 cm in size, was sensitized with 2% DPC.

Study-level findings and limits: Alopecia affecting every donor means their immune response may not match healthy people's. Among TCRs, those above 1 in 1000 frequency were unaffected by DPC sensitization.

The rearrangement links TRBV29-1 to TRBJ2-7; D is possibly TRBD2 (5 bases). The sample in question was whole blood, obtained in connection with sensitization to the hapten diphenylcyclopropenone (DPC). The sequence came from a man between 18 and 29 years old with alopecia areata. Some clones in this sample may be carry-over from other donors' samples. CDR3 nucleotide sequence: TGCAGCGCCGAGGGTCGGTTCTACGAGCAGTACTTC. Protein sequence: CSAEGRFYEQYF.